A single sample gave rise to the 4 T cell receptor beta chains below, sequenced in a study of T cells expressing NK-cell markers. TCRdb re-analyzed the 5' RACE reads; it lists each CDR3 protein once, without DNA. This table lists about 550,000 distinct CDR3 sequences. Sequenced sample: blood T cells: a sorted CD56 or NKG2C T cell subset, CD4+ or CD8+ T cells, or bulk PBMC T cells (not recorded which). All receptors come from a man between 18 and 35 years old in good health.

The genes are TRBV14 and TRBJ2-1; absent DNA, TCRdb's TRBD2 call cannot be checked. The CDR3 length is 14 residues. CDR1 SGHDN and CDR2 FVKESK come from the germline V gene. The CDR3 is CASSHRLDYNEQFF.

J is TRBJ1-1 and V is TRBV7-9; TCRdb picks TRBD1, but there is no DNA to check that call. This CDR3 has 15 amino acids. Per the germline V gene, CDR1 is SEHNR and CDR2 is FQNEAQ (reference sequence). The CDR3 sequence is CASSARTDLNTEAFF.

The chain combines TRBV12-5 with TRBJ1-5; lacking DNA, the TRBD1 call made by TCRdb goes unchecked. This CDR3 has 16 amino acids. The germline V gene has CDR1 LGHNT and CDR2 FRNRAP. CDR3 amino acids: CASGPSRGPGNQPQHF.

V usage is TRBV27 and J usage is TRBJ2-5. The germline CDR1 and CDR2 sequences are MNHEY and SMNVEV (reference sequence). There are 14 residues in the CDR3. CDR3 residues: CASSFHGAGETQYF.